A selection of T cell receptor beta chains follows, all from one sample in a study of long-term antiretroviral therapy in people with HIV. Data came from immunoSEQ multiplex PCR; TCRdb stores just in-frame clones and leaves some out. The sample carries about 35,000 clones, around 86% recorded once. The sequences come from unsorted PBMCs, collected 1 year after starting antiretroviral therapy. The receptors were gathered from a man between 18 and 35 years old with HIV. Each CDR3 is given without its conserved first and last residue.

10	TRBV5-1	TRBJ1-2	ASSLEGFGYT
10	TRBV7-9	TRBJ1-1	ASSHDNTEAF
11	TRBV10-3	TRBJ2-1	ATRPSGHNEQF
11	TRBV7-3	TRBJ2-1	ASSSTGRNEQF
15	TRBV28	TRBJ1-1	ASSFFLGRGWNTEAF
12	TRBV11-2	TRBJ2-1	ASSLGQGNNEQF
12	TRBV19	TRBJ2-1	ASSEWASYNEQF
14	TRBV18	TRBJ2-1	ASSPPAGGTYNEQF
11	TRBV5-4	TRBJ1-1	ASSPSLNTEAF
13	TRBV2	TRBJ2-7	ASISRDKRAYEQY
10	TRBV29-1	TRBJ2-3	SVNRQLDTQY
11	TRBV5-6	TRBJ1-1	ASDDSMNTEAF
13	TRBV18	TRBJ2-2	ASSPTGGGTGELF
16	TRBV28	TRBJ2-3	ASSSIDAGTGDTDTQY
11	TRBV27	TRBJ1-1	ASSWAPGSEAF
11	TRBV2	TRBJ2-1	ASGSGRNNEQF
14	TRBV21-1	TRBJ2-4	ASRPCRGTLKNIQY
11	TRBV19	TRBJ2-1	ASSMVRGHEQF
13	TRBV5-1	TRBJ2-7	ASSLVSAGADEQY
14	TRBV7-9	TRBJ2-1	ASSSGGGGLYNEQF
14	TRBV28	TRBJ2-1	ASRTMSSGSRYEQF
8	TRBV10-2	TRBJ1-2	ASRDYGYT
13	TRBV6-6	TRBJ2-2	ASRPDREATGELF
11	TRBV29-1	TRBJ2-2	SVLLGGAGELF
10	TRBV19	TRBJ1-5	ASQDGNQPQH
16	TRBV5-4	TRBJ2-1	ASTPATSGPRRGNEQF
12	TRBV4-1	TRBJ1-2	ASSPDTGNYGYT
10	TRBV29-1	TRBJ2-1	SVEFRDNEQF
11	TRBV29-1	TRBJ1-1	SVLTGQATEAF
12	TRBV28	TRBJ1-1	ASSFGDINTEAF
13	TRBV11-2	TRBJ2-1	ASSLGTVSYNEQF
14	TRBV6-5	TRBJ2-2	ASSYQDRLNTGELF
15	TRBV12-5	TRBJ1-1	ASGLEWGHRGNTEAF
10	TRBV7-2	TRBJ2-4	ASSLDIGDRY
16	TRBV5-5	TRBJ1-1	ASSLGRGAGHLGTEAF
12	TRBV6-5	TRBJ2-7	ASSYAGQSYEQY
13	TRBV5-1	TRBJ2-1	ASSLTASSYNEQF
15	TRBV19	TRBJ1-2	ASSASGTGIGDYGYT
11	TRBV7-6	TRBJ2-1	ASRDTGVGEQF
11	TRBV6-4	TRBJ2-7	ASSDSSSYEQY
11	TRBV6-5	TRBJ2-1	ASSGTGINEQF
15	TRBV5-6	TRBJ1-1	ASSLGPQGFVNTEAF
16	TRBV2	TRBJ1-5	ASSEPTSWRVGNQPQH
16	TRBV9	TRBJ1-4	ASSERGTEGGTNEKLF
10	TRBV25-1	TRBJ2-2	ASSERTGELF
16	TRBV7-9	TRBJ1-1	ASSSYSRDRGMNTEAF
12	TRBV5-1	TRBJ2-7	ASSLAGGPYEQY
13	TRBV18	TRBJ2-7	ASSPREGRAYEQY
9	TRBV19	TRBJ2-1	ASSEYNEQF
13	TRBV5-1	TRBJ2-5	ASSLEGQGGETQY